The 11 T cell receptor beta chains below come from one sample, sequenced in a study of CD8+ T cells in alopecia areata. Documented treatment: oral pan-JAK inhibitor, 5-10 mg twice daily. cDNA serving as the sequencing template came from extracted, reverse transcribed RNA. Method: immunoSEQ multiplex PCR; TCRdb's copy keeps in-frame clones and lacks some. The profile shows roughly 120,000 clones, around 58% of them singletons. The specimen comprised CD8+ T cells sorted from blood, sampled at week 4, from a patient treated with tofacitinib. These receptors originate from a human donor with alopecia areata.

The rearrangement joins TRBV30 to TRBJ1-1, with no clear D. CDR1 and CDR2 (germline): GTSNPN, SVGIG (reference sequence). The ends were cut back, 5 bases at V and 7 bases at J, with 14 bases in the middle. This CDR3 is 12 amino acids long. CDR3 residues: CAWAEIEDEAFF. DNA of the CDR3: TGTGCCTGGGCGGAGATTGAAGATGAAGCTTTCTTT.

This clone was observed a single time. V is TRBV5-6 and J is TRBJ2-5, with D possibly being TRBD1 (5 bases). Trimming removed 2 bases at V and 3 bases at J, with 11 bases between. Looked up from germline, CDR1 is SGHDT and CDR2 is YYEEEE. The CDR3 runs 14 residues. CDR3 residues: CASSLGRGKETQYF. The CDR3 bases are TGTGCCAGCAGCTTAGGTAGGGGTAAAGAGACCCAGTACTTC.

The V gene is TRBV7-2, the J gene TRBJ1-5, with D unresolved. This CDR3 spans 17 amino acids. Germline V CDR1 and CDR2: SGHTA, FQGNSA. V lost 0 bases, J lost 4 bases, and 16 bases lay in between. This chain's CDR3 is CASSLASRELLNQPQHF. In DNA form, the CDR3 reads TGTGCCAGCAGCTTAGCGTCGAGGGAATTACTAAATCAGCCCCAGCATTTT.

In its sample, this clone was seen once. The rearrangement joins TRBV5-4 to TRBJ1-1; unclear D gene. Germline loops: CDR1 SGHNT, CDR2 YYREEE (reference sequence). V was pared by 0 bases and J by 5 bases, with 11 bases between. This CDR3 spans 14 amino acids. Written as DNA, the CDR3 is TGTGCCAGCAGCTTGGCCAAGGGCCCTACTGAAGCTTTCTTT. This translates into CASSLAKGPTEAFF.

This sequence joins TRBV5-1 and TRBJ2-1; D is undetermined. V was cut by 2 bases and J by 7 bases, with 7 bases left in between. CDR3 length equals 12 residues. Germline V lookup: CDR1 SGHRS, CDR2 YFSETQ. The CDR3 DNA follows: TGCGCCAGCAGCTTCGAAGGGAATGAGCAGTTCTTC. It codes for CASSFEGNEQFF.

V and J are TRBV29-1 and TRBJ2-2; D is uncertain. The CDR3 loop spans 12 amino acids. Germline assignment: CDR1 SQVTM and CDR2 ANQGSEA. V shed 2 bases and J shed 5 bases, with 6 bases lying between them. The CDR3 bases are TGCAGCGTTGAAATGGGAACCGGGGAGCTGTTTTTT. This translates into CSVEMGTGELFF.

In DNA form, the CDR3 reads TGTGCCAGCAGCTCAGACCCCCGGGACAGCAATGGCCATGAGCAGTTCTTC. This gives the protein CASSSDPRDSNGHEQFF. J is TRBJ2-1 and V is TRBV7-8; TRBD1 aligns across 7 bases. Germline V lookup: CDR1 SGHVS, CDR2 FQNEAQ. The CDR3 contains 17 residues. Losses at the gene ends were 4 bases for V and 8 bases for J; bases not matched to a gene: 17.

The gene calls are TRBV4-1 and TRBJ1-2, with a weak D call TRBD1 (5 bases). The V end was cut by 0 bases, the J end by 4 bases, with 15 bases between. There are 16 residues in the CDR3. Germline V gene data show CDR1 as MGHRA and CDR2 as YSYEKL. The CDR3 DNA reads TGCGCCAGCAGCCAAGAAATGTGGAGGGGCACCTATGGCTACACCTTC. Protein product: CASSQEMWRGTYGYTF.

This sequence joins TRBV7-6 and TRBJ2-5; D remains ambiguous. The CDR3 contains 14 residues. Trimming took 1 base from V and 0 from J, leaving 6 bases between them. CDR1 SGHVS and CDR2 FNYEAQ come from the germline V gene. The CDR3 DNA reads TGTGCCAGCAGCTTAGTACAGTACCAAGAGACCCAGTACTTC. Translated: CASSLVQYQETQYF.

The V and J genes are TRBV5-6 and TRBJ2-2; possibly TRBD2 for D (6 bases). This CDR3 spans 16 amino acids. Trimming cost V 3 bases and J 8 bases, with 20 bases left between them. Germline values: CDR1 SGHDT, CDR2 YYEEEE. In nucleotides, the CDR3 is TGTGCCAGCAGCTGGACTGGCGGGGCGCTCGCAGGGGAGCTGTTTTTT. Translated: CASSWTGGALAGELFF.

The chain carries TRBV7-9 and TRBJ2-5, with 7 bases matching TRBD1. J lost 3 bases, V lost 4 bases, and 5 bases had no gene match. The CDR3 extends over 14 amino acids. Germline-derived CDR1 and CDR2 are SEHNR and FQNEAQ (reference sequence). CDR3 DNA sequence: TGTGCCAGCAGCTCCCACGGACAGGAAGAGACCCAGTACTTC. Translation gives CASSSHGQEETQYF.